This T cell receptor (beta chain) was captured by sequencing in a study of shared clonotypes between healthy human individuals. CD4+ cells yielded CD45RA+ naive and CD45RA-negative memory subsets. Repertoires were generated with immunoSEQ multiplex PCR, while TCRdb's copy carries only in-frame clones and drops some. The data show 500,000 to 550,000 clones, approximately 95% seen once. The length of the CDR3 is 9 residues. The sequence was collected from a woman aged 25 to 39 in good health. The genes are TRBV21-1 and TRBJ2-3. TRBV21-1 is listed as a pseudogene. The sample taken for sequencing was naive CD4+ T cells sorted from blood. The subset here: CD45RA+ positively selected. CDR3 sequence: CASCDTQYF. CDR3 bases: TGTGCCAGCTGCGATACGCAGTATTTT.